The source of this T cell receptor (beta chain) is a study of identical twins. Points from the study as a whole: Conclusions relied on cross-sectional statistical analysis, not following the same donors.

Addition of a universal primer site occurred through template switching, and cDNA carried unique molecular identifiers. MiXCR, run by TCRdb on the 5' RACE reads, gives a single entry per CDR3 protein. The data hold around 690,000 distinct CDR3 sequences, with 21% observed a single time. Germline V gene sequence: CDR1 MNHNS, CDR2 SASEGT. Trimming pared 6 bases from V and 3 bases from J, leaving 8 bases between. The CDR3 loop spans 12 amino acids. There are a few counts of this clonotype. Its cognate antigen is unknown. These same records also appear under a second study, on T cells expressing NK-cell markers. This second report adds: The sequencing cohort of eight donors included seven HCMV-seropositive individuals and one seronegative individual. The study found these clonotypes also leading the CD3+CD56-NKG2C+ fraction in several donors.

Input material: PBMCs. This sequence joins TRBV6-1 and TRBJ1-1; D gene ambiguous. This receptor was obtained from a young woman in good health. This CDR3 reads CASRESHTEAFF. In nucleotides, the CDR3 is TGTGCCAGCAGAGAGTCCCACACTGAAGCTTTCTTT.